The entry that follows covers one TCR beta chain sequence. Its target is not known. Read coverage stops 3 residues before the CDR3 terminus; the germline J gene supplies the remainder. This record comes from a study of T cells in women clearing cervical HPV infection. About the study: Cases' blood sampling followed lesion detection by median approximately 150 days (90 to 200).

Whole-study findings and limits: TRBV6-7 relative abundance averaged roughly 0.1% in cases and about 0.17% in controls.

Average input was roughly 1,200 ng genomic DNA for immunoSEQ TCR beta CDR3 amplification. Using immunoSEQ multiplex PCR, the repertoire was profiled, and TCRdb retains in-frame clones only, with some absent. This sample contains around 46,000 clones. This CDR3 spans 14 amino acids. Germline lookup yields CDR1 SEHNR and CDR2 FQNEAQ (reference sequence). This sequence joins TRBV7-9 and TRBJ2-4; 7 bases match TRBD1. Source material: blood buffy coat. This clonotype was sampled from a woman aged 18 to 75 with a cervical HPV16 infection that either progressed to CIN3+ or cleared (not recorded which). Incomplete CDR3 DNA: TGTGCCAGCAGCGACGACAGGGACGACTATGGT. Amino acids: CASSDDRDDYG. The entire CDR3 sequence reads CASSDDRDDYGQYF.